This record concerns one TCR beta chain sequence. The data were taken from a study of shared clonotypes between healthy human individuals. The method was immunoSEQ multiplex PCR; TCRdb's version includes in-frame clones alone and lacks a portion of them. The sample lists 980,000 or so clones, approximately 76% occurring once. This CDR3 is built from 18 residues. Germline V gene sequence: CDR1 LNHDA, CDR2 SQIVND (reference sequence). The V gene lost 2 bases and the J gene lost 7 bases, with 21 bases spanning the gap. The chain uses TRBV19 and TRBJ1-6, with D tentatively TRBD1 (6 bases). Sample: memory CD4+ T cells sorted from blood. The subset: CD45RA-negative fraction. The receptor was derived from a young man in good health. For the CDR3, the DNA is TGTGCCAGTAGTATAACCCCCGGGAGCCGGGGGCGAAATTCACCCCTCCACTTT. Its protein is CASSITPGSRGRNSPLHF.